Below, 20 T cell receptor beta chains from the same sample are listed, as sequenced in a study of control samples from healthy donors and cancer patients. Here immunoSEQ multiplex PCR was the method, and the copy in TCRdb shows in-frame clones only, minus some. Of about 160,000 clones listed, 85% to 95% were seen once; the top ten hold approximately 8%. The specimen sequenced was blood. The receptors shown here come from a woman aged 40 to 50 in good health.

The V call is TRBV7-9, the J call TRBJ1-1; D perhaps matches TRBD1 (6 bases). Germline CDR1 SEHNR, CDR2 FQNEAQ (reference sequence). The V gene lost 4 bases and the J gene lost 0 bases, with 6 bases spanning the gap. The CDR3 length is 13 residues. In DNA, the CDR3 is TGTGCCAGCAGCTGGACAGTGAACACTGAAGCTTTCTTT. It codes for CASSWTVNTEAFF.

Here the CDR3 reads CASSQTLGKALEQYF. CDR3 DNA sequence: TGTGCCAGCAGCCAAACATTAGGGAAGGCGCTAGAGCAGTACTTC. The gene calls are TRBV7-2 and TRBJ2-7; D gene ambiguous. V was shortened by 5 bases and J by 7 bases, with 21 bases between the two germline ends. CDR1 SGHTA and CDR2 FQGNSA come from the germline V gene. The CDR3 is 15 amino acids.

This sequence joins TRBV2 and TRBJ1-1; 10 bases match TRBD1. CDR1 and CDR2 (germline): SNHLY, FYNNEI. The V gene end was trimmed by 7 bases and the J gene end by 6 bases; junction bases not matched to a gene: 8. The CDR3 is 14 residues long. CDR3 residues: CASNLGQGVPEAFF. The DNA of the CDR3 is TGTGCCAGCAATTTAGGACAGGGGGTCCCTGAAGCTTTCTTT. The full variable domain, rest sourced from reference TRBV2 and TRBJ1-1, is EPEVTQTPSHQVTQMGQEVILRCVPISNHLYFYWYRQILGQKVEFLVSFYNNEISEKSEIFDDQFSVERPDGSNFTLKIRSTKLEDSAMYFCASNLGQGVPEAFFGQGTRLTVV.

The J gene is TRBJ1-1, the V gene TRBV11-1; D might be TRBD1 (6 bases). Germline-derived CDR1 and CDR2 are SGHAT and FQDESV (reference sequence). The CDR3 contains 14 residues. Trimming took off 4 bases at V and 3 bases at J, with 12 bases between the two ends. As DNA, the CDR3 is TGTGCCAGCAGCTGGAGGAGACAGGACACTGAAGCTTTCTTT. Protein sequence: CASSWRRQDTEAFF.

The chain carries TRBV20-1 and TRBJ2-1; 7 bases match TRBD2. The CDR3 is 14 residues long. Germline V gives CDR1 DFQATT, CDR2 SNEGSKA (reference sequence). The ends lost 3 bases at V and 9 bases at J; junction bases unmatched: 11. As DNA, the CDR3 is TGCAGTGCTAGTAAGAGCGGGAATCGGGCTGAGCAGTTCTTC. It specifies CSASKSGNRAEQFF.

The chain links TRBV19 to TRBJ2-5; 12 bases match TRBD2. J gave up 5 bases and V 3 bases, and 7 bases lay outside the gene matches. CDR1 and CDR2 (germline): LNHDA, SQIVND (reference sequence). The CDR3 covers 16 residues. The CDR3 DNA reads as TGTGCCAGTAGTATGGGGTCTAGCGGGAGGGGGGAGACCCAGTACTTC. Its translation: CASSMGSSGRGETQYF. The variable domain in full, completed from reference TRBV19 and TRBJ2-5, reads DGGITQSPKYLFRKEGQNVTLSCEQNLNHDAMYWYRQDPGQGLRLIYYSQIVNDFQKGDIAEGYSVSREKKESFPLTVTSAQKNPTAFYLCASSMGSSGRGETQYFGPGTRLLVL.

This clone showed up just once. V is TRBV11-2 and J is TRBJ2-5; D might be TRBD1 (5 bases). Germline loops: CDR1 SGHAT, CDR2 FQNNGV. This CDR3 comprises 17 residues. The ends were cut back, 1 base at V and 2 bases at J, with 17 bases in the middle. The CDR3 loop reads CASSLGLSTVKQETQYF. Here the CDR3 DNA reads TGTGCCAGCAGCTTAGGTCTGTCGACAGTAAAGCAAGAGACCCAGTACTTC.

The chain joins TRBV6-2 or TRBV6-3 to TRBJ2-3; TRBD2 aligns across 8 bases. The V and J ends lost 2 bases and 5 bases, in that order; junction bases with no gene match: 9. CDR3 length equals 16 residues. Germline CDR1 is MNHEY and CDR2 is SVGEGT. The CDR3 loop reads CASSYAVGTRGDTQYF. The CDR3 bases are TGTGCCAGCAGTTACGCGGTTGGGACTAGAGGAGATACGCAGTATTTT.

The chain joins TRBV29-1 to TRBJ2-7; D is ambiguous. V was shortened by 7 bases and J by 2 bases, with 9 bases between the two germline ends. The CDR3 length is 11 residues. CDR1 and CDR2 from the germline V gene are SQVTM and ANQGSEA. CDR3 sequence (DNA): TGCAGCGCCGGAGCTCCCTACGAGCAGTACTTC. Translating gives CSAGAPYEQYF.

The chain uses TRBV6-2 or TRBV6-3 and TRBJ1-1; D is uncertain. Trimming took 3 bases from V and 0 from J, leaving 14 bases between them. CDR1 and CDR2 from the germline V gene are MNHEY and SVGEGT. CDR3 length: 16 amino acids. DNA for the CDR3: TGTGCCAGCAGTTATCCCCCAATGCTAATGAACACTGAAGCTTTCTTT. Encoded protein: CASSYPPMLMNTEAFF.

This chain connects TRBV5-4 to TRBJ1-4, with 10 bases lining up with TRBD1. Trimming took 4 bases from V and 0 from J; bases not matched to a gene: 6. The germline V gene encodes CDR1 SGHNT and CDR2 YYREEE (reference sequence). The CDR3 covers 17 residues. DNA for the CDR3: TGTGCCAGCAGCGCCGGACAGGGGGTTGCAACTAATGAAAAACTGTTTTTT. This encodes CASSAGQGVATNEKLFF. The full variable domain, its missing parts supplied by reference TRBV5-4 and TRBJ1-4, is ETGVTQSPTHLIKTRGQQVTLRCSSQSGHNTVSWYQQALGQGPQFIFQYYREEENGRGNFPPRFSGLQFPNYSSELNVNALELDDSALYLCASSAGQGVATNEKLFFGSGTQLSVL.

The chain links TRBV6-6 to TRBJ2-7, with 9 bases matching TRBD1. V gave up 6 bases and J gave up 4 bases; unmatched junction bases: 7. CDR3 length: 14 residues. Germline V gene lookup returns CDR1 MNHNY and CDR2 SVGAGI (reference sequence). This chain's CDR3 is CASRNGQGSYEQYF. For the CDR3, the DNA is TGTGCCAGCAGAAATGGACAGGGGTCATACGAGCAGTACTTC.

As regards this clone: Other DNA variants within this sample encode the same CDR3. The chain couples TRBV6-5 to TRBJ2-1, with D perhaps TRBD1 (6 bases). The CDR3 runs to 16 residues. Per the germline V gene, CDR1 is MNHEY and CDR2 is SVGAGI. V lost 2 bases and J lost 3, with 14 bases in between. In nucleotides, the CDR3 is TGTGCCAGCAGTTACACTTCAGGGGTCCTCTACAATGAGCAGTTCTTC. Encoded protein: CASSYTSGVLYNEQFF.

CDR3 residues: CASSLVDKMWGANVLTF. The CDR3 DNA follows: TGTGCCAGCAGCTTAGTTGACAAAATGTGGGGGGCCAACGTCCTGACTTTC. The chain links TRBV7-2 to TRBJ2-6; D remains unclear. Germline V gene data show CDR1 as SGHTA and CDR2 as FQGNSA. Deletions cut 1 base from V and 4 bases from J, with 14 bases between. CDR3 length: 17 residues.

This sequence joins TRBV5-1 and TRBJ1-2; D uncertain. Trimming pared 6 bases from V and 2 bases from J, leaving 14 bases between. The germline gives CDR1 SGHRS, CDR2 YFSETQ. The CDR3 consists of 14 residues. In nucleotides, the CDR3 is TGCGCCAGCACCCCACTGGCCCAGAACTATGGCTACACCTTC. Translation: CASTPLAQNYGYTF.

The chain combines TRBV11-1 with TRBJ1-1, with no clear D. V lost 5 bases to trimming and J lost 2 bases, with 15 bases between them. CDR1 is SGHAT, CDR2 FQDESV, per germline (reference sequence). The CDR3 has 15 amino acids. CDR3 nucleotides: TGTGCCAGCAGCCCTGAAGGCTTATCTAACACTGAAGCTTTCTTT. The encoded protein is CASSPEGLSNTEAFF.

The chain recombines TRBV27 with TRBJ2-2; D is perhaps TRBD1 (7 bases). This CDR3 spans 15 amino acids. Germline lookup yields CDR1 MNHEY and CDR2 SMNVEV (reference sequence). With 6 bases removed from V and 1 base from J, the gap between germline ends came to 12 bases. CDR3 protein: CASRPRDRNTGELFF. In DNA, the CDR3 is TGTGCCAGCAGACCGCGGGACAGGAACACCGGGGAGCTGTTTTTT.

This clone was counted a single time. Other DNA sequences in the same sample also yield this CDR3. The chain employs TRBV5-4 and TRBJ2-1; 12 nucleotides agree with TRBD2. CDR1 SGHNT and CDR2 YYREEE come from the germline V gene (reference sequence). The CDR3 loop spans 15 amino acids. J lost 3 bases, V lost 5 bases, and 3 bases had no gene match. The DNA for the CDR3 is TGTGCCAGCAGTTTACTAGCGGGGGGCTACAATGAGCAGTTCTTC. The encoded protein is CASSLLAGGYNEQFF. Filled out from reference TRBV5-4 and TRBJ2-1, the complete variable domain reads ETGVTQSPTHLIKTRGQQVTLRCSSQSGHNTVSWYQQALGQGPQFIFQYYREEENGRGNFPPRFSGLQFPNYSSELNVNALELDDSALYLCASSLLAGGYNEQFFGPGTRLTVL.

The rearrangement uses TRBV3-1 (or the pseudogene TRBV3-2) and TRBJ2-5; D is undetermined. V was clipped by 0 bases and J by 5 bases, with 10 bases between them. Per the germline V gene, CDR1 is LGHDT and CDR2 is YNNKEL (reference sequence). The CDR3 is made up of 14 amino acids. The CDR3 sequence is CASSQDAVGETQYF. CDR3 nucleotides: TGTGCCAGCAGCCAAGACGCGGTTGGGGAGACCCAGTACTTC.

CDR3 protein: CASSPRRTAGEKLFF. CDR3 nucleotides: TGTGCCAGTAGTCCACGGAGGACAGCTGGTGAAAAACTGTTTTTT. V and J are TRBV19 and TRBJ1-4; possible D gene TRBD1, 6 bases. Between the trimmed V and J ends, which lost 5 bases and 7 bases, there was a span of 17 bases. Looked up from germline, CDR1 is LNHDA and CDR2 is SQIVND (reference sequence). The CDR3 is 15 residues long.